The clone carrying this TCR beta chain was found once. The sample belongs to a study of blood T cell repertoires in COVID-19. Study context: The United States, Italy and Spain supplied acute and convalescent COVID-19 samples. PBMCs, B-cell-depleted T cells, or T cells provided the cDNA or gDNA that made up the material.

With V trimmed by 3 bases and J by 6 bases, 5 bases remained unmatched. Per germline, CDR1 LGHDT and CDR2 YNNKEL (reference sequence). The CDR3 spans 14 residues. Study processing details: Estimates of nucleated cell counts were drawn from the amplification of reference gene primers. TCRdb's table, derived via immunoSEQ multiplex PCR, lists solely in-frame clones and lacks some. V and J calls plus clone size are reproduced from that table; the DNA served to infer D and trimming. The table includes more than 14,000 clones, around 85% detected once. Sample: peripheral blood. The V gene is TRBV3-1 (or the pseudogene TRBV3-2), the J gene TRBJ1-1; 9 positions agree with TRBD1. This receptor was obtained from a human donor in a cohort sampled during active COVID-19. The DNA of the CDR3 is TGTGCCAGCAGCCAGAGTGGGACAGGGTCTGAAGCTTTCTTT. This translates into CASSQSGTGSEAFF.